Shown below are 7 T cell receptor beta chains from a single sample sequenced in a study of cytomegalovirus exposure and HLA in healthy donors. 60 Vbeta and 13 Jbeta primers were used in PCR. The repertoire was sequenced with immunoSEQ multiplex PCR; TCRdb's copy has only in-frame clones and lacks some. The sample carries 140,000 to 150,000 clones, about four fifths recorded once. Specimen: PBMCs. The receptors derive from a man aged 35 to 55 in good health and CMV-seronegative.

The chain couples TRBV29-1 to TRBJ1-1; TRBD1 might be the D (5 bases). V shed 4 bases and J shed 0 bases, with 12 bases lying between them. Germline values: CDR1 SQVTM, CDR2 ANQGSEA. The CDR3 sequence is 14 residues long. CDR3 sequence reads: CSVVRGFMNTEAFF. As DNA, the CDR3 is TGCAGCGTTGTTCGGGGGTTTATGAACACTGAAGCTTTCTTT.

The chain has TRBV21-1 and TRBJ1-5. TRBV21-1 is classified as a pseudogene. The CDR3 sequence is 16 residues long. Here the CDR3 DNA reads TGTGCCAGCAGCAAACCTGGAGCCATTAGCAATCAGCCCCAGCATTTT. Its protein is CASSKPGAISNQPQHF.

The chain is built from TRBV6-5 and TRBJ2-7, with 7 bases aligning to TRBD1. Trimming took 6 bases from V and 3 from J; bases not matched to a gene: 11. In germline, CDR1 is MNHEY, CDR2 SVGAGI. This CDR3 comprises 15 residues. In nucleotides, the CDR3 is TGTGCCAGCAGATCAACAACAGGGGCAATCTACGAGCAGTACTTC. This encodes CASRSTTGAIYEQYF.

The table lists this clone with a count of one. V usage is TRBV27 and J usage is TRBJ1-3; D not resolved. The CDR3 length is 14 residues. Per the germline V gene, CDR1 is MNHEY and CDR2 is SMNVEV (reference sequence). The ends were cut back, 2 bases at V and 0 bases at J, with 5 bases in the middle. DNA of the CDR3: TGTGCCAGCAGTTTACTGAGCTCTGGAAACACCATATATTTT. The encoded protein is CASSLLSSGNTIYF.

The chain is built from TRBV5-6 and TRBJ2-7, with 8 bases matching TRBD1. The CDR3 has 14 residues. Trimming cost V 4 bases and J 5 bases; bases outside gene matches: 8. Looked up from germline, CDR1 is SGHDT and CDR2 is YYEEEE. CDR3 in DNA: TGTGCCAGCAGCACTGGACAGGGCAGGGACGAGCAGTACTTC. Protein sequence: CASSTGQGRDEQYF. The full variable domain, in which reference TRBV5-6 and TRBJ2-7 provide the parts outside the CDR3, is DAGVTQSPTHLIKTRGQQVTLRCSPKSGHDTVSWYQQALGQGPQFIFQYYEEEERQRGNFPDRFSGHQFPNYSSELNVNALLLGDSALYLCASSTGQGRDEQYFGPGTRLTVT.

This chain uses TRBV19 with TRBJ2-5, with D possibly being TRBD1 (5 bases). Germline CDR1 is LNHDA and CDR2 is SQIVND (reference sequence). V dropped 1 base and J dropped 1 base, with 7 bases sitting between them. This CDR3 region has 14 residues. This chain's CDR3 is CASSIGQIQETQYF. Here the CDR3 DNA reads TGTGCCAGTAGTATAGGACAGATCCAAGAGACCCAGTACTTC.

CDR3 coding DNA: TGTGCCAGCAGCTTCGACAGGGTGGCCACCGGGGAGCTGTTTTTT. Its translation: CASSFDRVATGELFF. The chain has TRBV7-2 and TRBJ2-2; 7 nucleotides line up with TRBD1. V trimming: 3 bases; J trimming: 4 bases; junction bases outside the gene matches: 5. The germline CDR1 and CDR2 sequences are SGHTA and FQGNSA. The CDR3 runs to 15 residues. Full variable domain (remainder filled in from reference TRBV7-2 and TRBJ2-2): GAGVSQSPSNKVTEKGKDVELRCDPISGHTALYWYRQSLGQGLEFLIYFQGNSAPDKSGLPSDRFSAERTGGSVSTLTIQRTQQEDSAVYLCASSFDRVATGELFFGEGSRLTVL.